The rows below give T cell receptor beta chains drawn from one sample of a study of T-cell memory formation after mild COVID-19. MiXCR, applied by TCRdb to the 5' RACE reads, yields one record per CDR3 protein. The table includes about 130,000 distinct CDR3 sequences, roughly 15% detected once. Sequences were obtained from PBMCs or a T cell subset sorted from them (not recorded which). These receptors all stem from an adult woman who had mild COVID-19 (a few samples of this study predate the infection). Cell type and time point are not known. The CDR3 runs from the conserved cysteine through the conserved F or W. The D gene is left open where the match is weak. Not every row has a clone size; where given, it reads once, few, many or a size class.

size,J,V,D,length,CDR3,DNA
NA,TRBJ2-2,TRBV19,TRBD2,16,CASSAAGGANTGELFF,TGTGCCAGTAGTGCCGCGGGGGGCGCGAACACCGGGGAGCTGTTTTTT
few,TRBJ2-2,TRBV12-3/TRBV12-4,NA,15,CASSSDSRNTGELFF,TGTGCCAGCAGTTCGGACAGTCGGAACACCGGGGAGCTGTTTTTT
NA,TRBJ2-1,TRBV29-1,NA,15,CSGGAGQWARNEQFF,TGCAGCGGGGGGGCGGGACAGTGGGCGCGAAATGAGCAGTTCTTC
few,TRBJ1-5,TRBV2,TRBD1,14,CASTIQGPQQPQHF,TGTGCCAGCACCATACAGGGGCCCCAGCAGCCCCAGCATTTT
NA,TRBJ2-3,TRBV28,TRBD1,15,CASSSPGQGSDTQYF,TGTGCCAGCAGTTCCCCGGGACAGGGATCAGATACGCAGTATTTT
NA,TRBJ2-7,TRBV9,NA,13,CASSGLSSYEQYF,TGTGCCAGCAGCGGACTCAGCTCCTACGAGCAGTACTTC
NA,TRBJ2-1,TRBV7-9,NA,13,CASSYHREAEQFF,TGTGCCAGCAGCTACCACAGGGAGGCTGAGCAGTTCTTC
NA,TRBJ2-1,TRBV2,TRBD2,14,CASHTSGGYNEQFF,TGTGCCAGCCACACCAGCGGGGGCTACAATGAGCAGTTCTTC
many,TRBJ2-5,TRBV7-9,NA,14,CASRAREGEETQYF,TGTGCCAGCAGAGCTCGGGAAGGGGAGGAGACCCAGTACTTC
NA,TRBJ1-2,TRBV12-3/TRBV12-4,NA,13,CASSLGRGSGYTF,TGTGCCAGCAGTTTAGGCAGGGGTAGTGGCTACACCTTC